Included here is one T cell receptor (beta chain) sequence, with context. Its antigen remains unidentified. No much larger clone exists at a distance of one base, and base qualities are not known. In total, approximately 700 healthy bone marrow donors made up the cohort. At the time of sampling, all cohort members were nominally healthy, though unrecorded immune exposures were likely present. The donor was CMV seronegative and belonged to the group of 352 seronegative cohort members. Each donor provided a peripheral blood sample, and peripheral blood mononuclear cells were used for TCR beta sequencing. Genomic DNA was extracted from the blood cell samples with the Qiagen DNeasy Blood Extraction Kit. This record belongs to a study of cytomegalovirus exposure and HLA in healthy donors (dated by TCRdb to about 2017). Study-wide context: In an earlier analysis of around 540 of the donors, 276 Gb of sequence data and some 120 million unique TCR beta sequences from some 170 million T cells were reported. Roughly 320 gigabases of sequencing data and around 88 million unique TCR sequences made up an early release that covered 640 HLA-typed donors. Of the 350 to 450 genotyped donors, roughly 76% were placed in the genetic ancestry cluster associated with self-reported Caucasian donors. The study aimed to test whether signatures of past pathogen exposure could be identified by cataloging public T cell receptors. The T cell repertoires of around 730 subjects were profiled by immunosequencing and related to cytomegalovirus serostatus. Along with the roughly 700-subject first cohort, a separate validation cohort of more than 90 different subjects was used. High-throughput TCR immunosequencing, statistical association of individual TCRs with disease status, and machine learning were combined to predict cytomegalovirus infection status. To study patterns of TCR occurrence, a later analysis re-analyzed previously published TCR beta repertoires from 650 to 750 donors and added high-resolution HLA genotyping. Rather than using new phenotypic data, the later analysis identified candidate immune exposures from TCR beta sequences and from how often those sequences occurred across donors. An earlier analysis of about 620 of the donors applied high-throughput TCR beta sequencing to assess whether each TCR beta V gene segment acted as functional or pseudogenic. Alongside the repertoire data, information on donor age, sex, ethnicity and CMV serostatus was compiled. Genome-wide SNP genotypes for about 65% of the 666 donors were used in a later genetic analysis, which treated that subset as a discovery cohort. Every repertoire in the discovery cohort had been generated on one and the same sequencing platform. HLA typing included class I and class II loci at four-digit resolution. Typing coverage varied by locus: 629-630 donors for A, B, C, DRB1 and DQB1; more than 500 for DQA1; about 590 for DPA1; 450 to 480 for DPB1. A handful of DR-DQ haplotypes were treated as single units for association and clustering because of strong linkage in the cohort. Among some 410 genotyped donors of the cohort, an average of 235,054 unique TCR beta nucleotide sequences were sequenced per donor, approximately 20% of them non-productive.

The germline V gene sets CDR1 to SGDLS and CDR2 to YYNGEE. The CDR3 starts with the cysteine, ends with the phenylalanine, and has 15 residues. CDR3 DNA is the only sequence kept; it has 45 bases, read in frame from the first base. The germline ends are 10 bases apart after V is trimmed by 0 bases and J by 1 base. The library was generated by the immunoSEQ multiplex PCR assay. The multiplex PCR relied on a mix of 60 forward primers for TCR Vbeta segments and 13 reverse primers for TCR Jbeta segments. The CDR3 region of rearranged TCR beta genes was amplified from genomic DNA by a multiplex PCR assay. The amplified TCR beta libraries were sequenced on the Illumina HiSeq System as 87-base-pair reads. The published analysis was carried out like this. In a later analysis, roughly 80 million unique TCR beta chains were counted across the roughly 610 repertoires, and about 10 million of these chains were shared by at least two donors. A nearest-neighbor algorithm error-corrected the raw reads and collapsed the reads into unique sequences, merging closely related sequences to remove PCR and sequencing errors. CDR3 sequences were aligned to IMGT reference sequences to assign V, D and J gene segments. For a sequence to be retained, a match of at least six nucleotides to both a V gene segment and a J gene segment was required. Rearrangements were classified as productive when the CDR3 lacked stop codons and remained in frame with V and J, and all other rearrangements were classified as non-productive. Following IMGT convention, CDR3 was defined as the stretch from the second conserved V-encoded cysteine up to the conserved J-encoded phenylalanine. Sequences without an unambiguous match to a single V gene segment were excluded from the earlier analysis of about 600 of the donors. An earlier analysis of 587 of the donors classified V segments as functional when productive rearrangements were above 56.7% and as segregating when the standard deviation between donors was above 5%. To diagnose cytomegalovirus status from the catalog of TCR beta chain sequences, a statistical classification framework was built. A later analysis assigned V and J genes by comparing TCR nucleotide sequences with IMGT/GENE-DB human TR gene sequences. A later analysis assigned CDR3 sequences and most-parsimonious VDJ recombination scenarios with the TCRdist pipeline. In a later analysis, every TCR beta chain was defined by the combination of its CDR3 amino acid sequence and its V-gene family, and reads without a unique V-gene family were dropped. A later analysis removed 550 to 700 highly shared, low-generation-probability nucleotide sequences to deal with suspected cross-contamination and a sequencing artifact. In a later analysis, a clonal expansion index for each public chain was calculated from normalized within-repertoire ranks of inferred template counts. In a later analysis, generation probabilities were computed using a VDJ recombination model fitted to out-of-frame rearrangements, and the results were checked against IGoR. In a later analysis, TCR-TCR, TCR-HLA and TCR-CMV co-occurrence was scored with hypergeometric tests, and a repertoire-size bias correction was applied to TCR pairs. A later analysis estimated false discovery rates by permuting HLA or CMV assignments 20 times. In a later analysis, co-occurring TCRs were grouped with DBSCAN, and TCRdist sequence similarity was added when clustering was performed within HLA-allele-positive subsets. Repertoires with fewer than 30,000 or more than 120,000 public chains were left out of co-occurrence clustering, as were a few repertoires with anomalous nucleotide sharing. In its TCRdb copy, this immuneACCESS table keeps in-frame sequences only and misses some clones. Where compared with another copy, unresolved V genes explain less than half of these, and the others have no known cause. The V and J calls and clone size are taken from that table; D and trimming were inferred from the DNA. The sample table records under 200,000 clones; around 68% of these occur just once. Less than 1.5% of the sample is in the top ten clones.

Overall results and qualifications from the work: In a later analysis, several top co-occurrence clusters were reported to appear linked to parvovirus B19, influenza, CMV and Epstein-Barr virus. The earlier analysis of some 540 of the donors excluded roughly 17 rarely observed V segments, including chromosome 9 orphons, because counts were too low. Assigning TCR associations to individual alleles was difficult when HLA alleles, especially DR and DQ, strongly co-occurred. While some public TCRs were present in many individuals, most TCR sequences turned up only very rarely across donors. Roughly uniform sequencing depth across donors was assumed in presence/absence analyses, although this assumption may not hold. According to a later analysis, TCR association rates differed among HLA loci, with DRB1 alleles showing the most associated TCRs and HLA-C alleles showing the fewest. Linkage disequilibrium might explain the correlated functional status among segregating V segments, but an unknown experimental factor could not be ruled out. In vitro tests confirmed that a few of the cytomegalovirus-associated TCR beta chains recognize cytomegalovirus antigens. The cohort was sequenced for TCR beta chains only, and without alpha or paired-chain data the features that could be detected were limited. The only immune exposure information available for the cohort was CMV serostatus. In the study, 150 to 200 TCR beta chains were listed as associated with cytomegalovirus. A further reported finding was that TCR beta sequences accurately predicted the HLA-A and HLA-B alleles for most subjects in the first cohort. An earlier analysis of 587 of the donors showed that most TCR beta V segments appeared in productive rearrangements either about 87% or about 30% of the time, which broadly matched IMGT annotations. The 87-base-pair reads could not distinguish some IMGT-functional V segments, including TRBV6-2 and TRBV6-3, so those segments were excluded. HLA typing was unavailable for some donors at each locus, so association tests used only the typed subset. Compared with equally common non-associated chains, HLA-associated TCR beta chains in a later analysis were more clonally expanded and had lower generation probabilities. The authors suggested that the approach could potentially be generalized to other disease states and immunological phenotypes. Cytomegalovirus status was reported to be diagnosed by the classifier with high specificity and sensitivity in both the original and validation cohorts. Compared with the approximately 670-donor mean, donors in an Asian-associated ancestry cluster had fewer N-insertions in productive TCRs, according to a later genetic analysis. Specific HLA alleles were associated with 15,000 to 20,000 TCR beta sequences at a false discovery rate of 0.05 in a later analysis. V-gene and J-gene trimming of TCR beta chains was associated with a missense DCLRE1C variant in a later genetic analysis, and the association was replicated in an independent cohort. In a later analysis, most CMV-associated TCR beta chains were found to appear HLA-restricted, with HLA associations seemingly driven largely by CMV exposure. A cluster of highly shared sequence variants was judged likely to be a technical artifact of the sequencing pipeline.

The source material was PBMCs. The V and J genes are TRBV9 and TRBJ1-2; TRBD1 is perhaps the D gene, given 5 matching bases. The source of this sequence is a man aged 50 or older in good health and CMV-seronegative. The CDR3 reads as follows: CASSVAGGINYGYTF. The base sequence is TGTGCCAGCAGCGTAGCCGGGGGGATTAACTATGGCTACACCTTC.